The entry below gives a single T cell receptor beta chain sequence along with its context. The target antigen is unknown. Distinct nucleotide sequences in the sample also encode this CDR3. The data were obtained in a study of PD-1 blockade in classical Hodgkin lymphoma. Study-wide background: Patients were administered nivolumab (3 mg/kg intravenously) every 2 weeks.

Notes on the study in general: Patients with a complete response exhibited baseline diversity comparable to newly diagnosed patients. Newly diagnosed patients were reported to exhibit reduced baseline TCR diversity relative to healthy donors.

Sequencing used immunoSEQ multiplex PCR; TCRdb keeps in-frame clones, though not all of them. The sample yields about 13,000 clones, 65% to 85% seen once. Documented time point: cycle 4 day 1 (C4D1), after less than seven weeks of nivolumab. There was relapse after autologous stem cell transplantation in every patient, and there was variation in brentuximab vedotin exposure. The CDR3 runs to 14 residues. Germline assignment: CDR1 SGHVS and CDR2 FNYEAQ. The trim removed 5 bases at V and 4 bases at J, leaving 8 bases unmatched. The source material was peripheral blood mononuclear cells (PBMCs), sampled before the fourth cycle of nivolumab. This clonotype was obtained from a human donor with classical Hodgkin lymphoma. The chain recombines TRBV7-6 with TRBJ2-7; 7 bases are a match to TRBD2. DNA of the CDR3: TGTGCCAGCAGCCCCGGGACTACGGATTACGAGCAGTACTTC. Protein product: CASSPGTTDYEQYF.